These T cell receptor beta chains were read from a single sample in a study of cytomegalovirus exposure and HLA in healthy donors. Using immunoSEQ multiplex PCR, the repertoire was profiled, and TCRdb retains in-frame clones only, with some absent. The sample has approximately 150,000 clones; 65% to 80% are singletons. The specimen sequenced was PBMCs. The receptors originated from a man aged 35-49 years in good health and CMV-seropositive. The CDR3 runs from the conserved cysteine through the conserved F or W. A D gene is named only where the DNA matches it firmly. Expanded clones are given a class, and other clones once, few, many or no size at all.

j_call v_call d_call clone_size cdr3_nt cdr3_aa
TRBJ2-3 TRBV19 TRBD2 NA TGTGCCAGTAGTATTAGCGGGAGAGCCCCTACGCAGTATTTT CASSISGRAPTQYF
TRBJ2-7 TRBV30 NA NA TGTGCCTGGAGCCCCGACCTAGGACAGACCTACGAGCAGTACTTC CAWSPDLGQTYEQYF
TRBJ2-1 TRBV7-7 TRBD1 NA TGTGCCAGCAGCTTGGGGACAGCTAATGAGCAGTTCTTC CASSLGTANEQFF
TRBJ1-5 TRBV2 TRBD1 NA TGTGCCAGCAGCTTACAGGGGGCGGGCAATCAGCCCCAGCATTTT CASSLQGAGNQPQHF
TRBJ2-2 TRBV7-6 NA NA TGTGCCAGCAGCTTAGGGAGAGGGCGATCTGACACCGGGGAGCTGTTTTTT CASSLGRGRSDTGELFF
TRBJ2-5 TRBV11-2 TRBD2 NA TGTGCCAGCAGCCCCGGGACTAGCGGGAGAGAGACCCAGTACTTC CASSPGTSGRETQYF
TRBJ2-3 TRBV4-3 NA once TGCGCCAGCAGCCAAGATACTAGGCATGGCACAGATACGCAGTATTTT CASSQDTRHGTDTQYF
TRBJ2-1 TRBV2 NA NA TGTGCCAGCAGTGTGGGGAGGGGGTCCTACAATGAGCAGTTCTTC CASSVGRGSYNEQFF
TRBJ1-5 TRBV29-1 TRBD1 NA TGCAGCGTCCGGACAGGGGCGGGTCAGCCCCAGCATTTT CSVRTGAGQPQHF
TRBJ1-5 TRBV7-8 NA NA TGTGCCAGCACCCCGATGGGGGCTCGAGATCGTCAGCCCCAGCATTTT CASTPMGARDRQPQHF
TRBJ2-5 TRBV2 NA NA TGTGCCAGCAGTGTTCGGCTAGAGGAGACCCAGTACTTC CASSVRLEETQYF
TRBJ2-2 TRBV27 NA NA TGTGCCAGCTACAGGGCCGGGGAGCTGTTTTTT CASYRAGELFF
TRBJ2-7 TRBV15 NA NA TGTGCCACCAACGCTTACCGCCCTCCGACAGCCTCCTACGAGCAGTACTTC CATNAYRPPTASYEQYF
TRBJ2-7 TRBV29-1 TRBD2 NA TGCAGCGTTGTGCTAGCGGGGGGCTTTTACGAGCAGTACTTC CSVVLAGGFYEQYF
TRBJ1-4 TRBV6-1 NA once TGTGCCAGCACCTCTGGGAGCACTAATGAAAAACTGTTTTTT CASTSGSTNEKLFF
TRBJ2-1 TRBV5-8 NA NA TGTGCCAGCAGCTATGGACTTGGTGAGCAGTTCTTC CASSYGLGEQFF
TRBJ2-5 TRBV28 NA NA TGTGCCAGCAGTCCTGGAGGGGTTGGGAGAGAGACCCAGTACTTC CASSPGGVGRETQYF
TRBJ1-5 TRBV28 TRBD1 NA TGTGCCAGCAGCCCCCGGACAGGGTCTAATCAGCCCCAGCATTTT CASSPRTGSNQPQHF
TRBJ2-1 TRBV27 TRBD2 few TGTGCCACCTGGCGAGCGGGAGTCACTGAGCAGTTCTTC CATWRAGVTEQFF
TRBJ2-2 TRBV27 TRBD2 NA TGTGCCAGCATGGAAGCGGGAGTCGCCGGGGAGCTGTTTTTT CASMEAGVAGELFF
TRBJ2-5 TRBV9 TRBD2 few TGTGCCAGAGGGACTAGGGGGGAGACCCAGTACTTC CARGTRGETQYF
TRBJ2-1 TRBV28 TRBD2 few TGTGCCAGCAGGGATGGCGGGAGGGCCGTCGATGAGCAGTTCTTC CASRDGGRAVDEQFF
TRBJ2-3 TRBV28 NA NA TGTGCCAGCGCGATATCAGGGTCAGATACGCAGTATTTT CASAISGSDTQYF
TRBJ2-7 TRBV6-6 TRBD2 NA TGTGCCAGCAGTTACTGGACTAGCGGGGACCACGAGCAGTACTTC CASSYWTSGDHEQYF
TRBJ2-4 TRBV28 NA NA TGTGCCAGCAAAAACTCACTAGCCAAAAACATTCAGTACTTC CASKNSLAKNIQYF
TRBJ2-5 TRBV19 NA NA TGTGCCAGTAGTATAGATCGGGGGCAAGAGACCCAGTACTTC CASSIDRGQETQYF
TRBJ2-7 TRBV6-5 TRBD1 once TGTGCCAGCAGCTACGTGGGGACAGGAACCGAGCAGTACTTC CASSYVGTGTEQYF
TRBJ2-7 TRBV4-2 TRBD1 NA TGTGCCAGCAGCCAAGAAAGGGGACAGAACTACGAGCAGTACTTC CASSQERGQNYEQYF
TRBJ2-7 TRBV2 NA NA TGTGCCAGCCACCCACGCAGGGACTACGAGCAGTACTTC CASHPRRDYEQYF
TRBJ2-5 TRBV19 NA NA TGTGCCAGTAGCCAAATGGGATACAGGGCGGAGACCCAGTACTTC CASSQMGYRAETQYF
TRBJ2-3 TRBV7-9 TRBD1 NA TGTGCCAGCAGCTTGGGACAGGGAACAGATACGCAGTATTTT CASSLGQGTDTQYF
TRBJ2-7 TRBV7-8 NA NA TGTGCCAGCAGCCGATCGGGGAGTCCTTTGGACGAGCAGTACTTC CASSRSGSPLDEQYF
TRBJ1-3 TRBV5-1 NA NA TGCGCCAGCAGCCTAGGGACTGATATTGGAAACACCATATATTTT CASSLGTDIGNTIYF